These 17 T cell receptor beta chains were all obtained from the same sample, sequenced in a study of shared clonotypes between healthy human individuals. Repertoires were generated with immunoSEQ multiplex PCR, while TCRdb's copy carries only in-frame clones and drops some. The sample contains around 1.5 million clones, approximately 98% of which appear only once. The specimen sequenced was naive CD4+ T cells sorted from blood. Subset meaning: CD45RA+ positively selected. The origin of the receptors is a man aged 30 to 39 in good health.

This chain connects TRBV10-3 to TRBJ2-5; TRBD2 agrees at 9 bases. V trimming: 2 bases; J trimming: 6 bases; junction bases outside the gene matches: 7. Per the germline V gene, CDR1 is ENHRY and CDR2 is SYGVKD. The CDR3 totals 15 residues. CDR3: CAISESAGGPKTQYF. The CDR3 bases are TGTGCCATCAGTGAGAGTGCGGGAGGGCCGAAGACCCAGTACTTC.

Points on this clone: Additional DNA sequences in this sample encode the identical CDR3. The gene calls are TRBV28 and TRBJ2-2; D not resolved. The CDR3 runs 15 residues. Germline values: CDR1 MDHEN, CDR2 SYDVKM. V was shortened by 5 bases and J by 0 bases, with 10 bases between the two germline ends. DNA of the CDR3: TGTGCCAGCAGTGGCGGATCCGCGAACACCGGGGAGCTGTTTTTT. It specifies CASSGGSANTGELFF. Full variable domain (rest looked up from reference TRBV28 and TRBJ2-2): DVKVTQSSRYLVKRTGEKVFLECVQDMDHENMFWYRQDPGLGLRLIYFSYDVKMKEKGDIPEGYSVSREKKERFSLILESASTNQTSMYLCASSGGSANTGELFFGEGSRLTVL.

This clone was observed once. DNA of the CDR3: TGTGCCAGCAGCTTGCCTGGCACCGGGGAGCTGTTTTTT. Translating gives CASSLPGTGELFF. The genes are TRBV7-2 and TRBJ2-2, with D uncertain. Trimming pared 3 bases from V and 4 bases from J, leaving 6 bases between. The CDR3 is 13 amino acids. Per germline, CDR1 SGHTA and CDR2 FQGNSA.

In DNA form, the CDR3 reads TGTGCCAGCAGTATCTCCACGGGCCGTACGCAGTATTTT. It codes for CASSISTGRTQYF. This chain uses TRBV6-5 with TRBJ2-3; D is unclear. The V end was cut by 5 bases, the J end by 8 bases, with 14 bases between. Germline assignment: CDR1 MNHEY and CDR2 SVGAGI. This CDR3 is built from 13 residues.

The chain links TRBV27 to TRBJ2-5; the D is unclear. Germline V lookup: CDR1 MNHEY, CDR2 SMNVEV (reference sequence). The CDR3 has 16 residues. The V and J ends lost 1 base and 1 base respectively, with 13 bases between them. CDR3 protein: CASSLFFLGSQETQYF. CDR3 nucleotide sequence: TGTGCCAGCAGTTTATTTTTTCTAGGATCCCAAGAGACCCAGTACTTC.

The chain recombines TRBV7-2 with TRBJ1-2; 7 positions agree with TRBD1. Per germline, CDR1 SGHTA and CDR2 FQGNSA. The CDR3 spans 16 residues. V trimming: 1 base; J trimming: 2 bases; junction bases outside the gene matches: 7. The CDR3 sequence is CASSLVPDRDNYGYTF. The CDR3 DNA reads TGTGCCAGCAGCTTAGTCCCCGACAGGGACAACTATGGCTACACCTTC.

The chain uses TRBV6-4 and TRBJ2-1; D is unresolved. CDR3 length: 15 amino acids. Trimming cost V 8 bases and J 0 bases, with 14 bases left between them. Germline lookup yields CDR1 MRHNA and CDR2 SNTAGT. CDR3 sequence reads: CASGRSFSSYNEQFF. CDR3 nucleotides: TGTGCCAGCGGCAGGAGTTTTAGCTCCTACAATGAGCAGTTCTTC.

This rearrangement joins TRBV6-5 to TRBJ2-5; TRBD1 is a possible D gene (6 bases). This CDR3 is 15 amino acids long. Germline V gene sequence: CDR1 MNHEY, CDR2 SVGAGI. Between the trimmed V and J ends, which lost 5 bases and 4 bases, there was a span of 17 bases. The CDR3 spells CASSAWGPNRETQYF. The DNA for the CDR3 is TGTGCCAGCAGTGCCTGGGGGCCAAACAGAGAGACCCAGTACTTC.

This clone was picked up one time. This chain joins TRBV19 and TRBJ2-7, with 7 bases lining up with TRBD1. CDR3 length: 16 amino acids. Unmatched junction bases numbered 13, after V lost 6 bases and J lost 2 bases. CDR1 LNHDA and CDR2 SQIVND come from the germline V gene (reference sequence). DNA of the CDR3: TGTGCCAGTAGGATTAGAGCCGGGACAGCGGCCTACGAGCAGTACTTC. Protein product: CASRIRAGTAAYEQYF.

The CDR3 here is CASSPPLGGATNEKLFF. The CDR3 DNA reads as TGCGCCAGCAGCCCTCCACTGGGGGGAGCAACTAATGAAAAACTGTTTTTT. The chain uses TRBV5-1 and TRBJ1-4; D is perhaps TRBD1 (5 bases). The CDR3 loop spans 17 amino acids. Germline V gene lookup returns CDR1 SGHRS and CDR2 YFSETQ. The V end lost 4 bases, the J end lost 0 bases, and 16 bases lay between the germline ends.

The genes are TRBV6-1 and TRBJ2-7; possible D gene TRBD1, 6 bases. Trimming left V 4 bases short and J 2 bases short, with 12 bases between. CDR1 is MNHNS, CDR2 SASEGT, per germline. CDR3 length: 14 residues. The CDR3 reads CASSVQGGTYEQYF. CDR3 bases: TGTGCCAGCAGTGTACAGGGTGGCACCTACGAGCAGTACTTC.

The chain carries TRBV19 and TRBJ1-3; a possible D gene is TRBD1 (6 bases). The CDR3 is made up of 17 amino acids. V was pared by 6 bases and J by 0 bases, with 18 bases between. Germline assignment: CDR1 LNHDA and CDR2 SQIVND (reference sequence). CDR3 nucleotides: TGTGCCAGTAGCCCGGGGGCTTTCAGAATCTCTGGAAACACCATATATTTT. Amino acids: CASSPGAFRISGNTIYF.

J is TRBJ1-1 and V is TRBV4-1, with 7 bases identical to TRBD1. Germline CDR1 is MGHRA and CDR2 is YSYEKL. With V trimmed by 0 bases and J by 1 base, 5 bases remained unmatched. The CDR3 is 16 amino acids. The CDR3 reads CASSQDSGQANTEAFF. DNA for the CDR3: TGCGCCAGCAGCCAAGATTCAGGACAGGCGAACACTGAAGCTTTCTTT.

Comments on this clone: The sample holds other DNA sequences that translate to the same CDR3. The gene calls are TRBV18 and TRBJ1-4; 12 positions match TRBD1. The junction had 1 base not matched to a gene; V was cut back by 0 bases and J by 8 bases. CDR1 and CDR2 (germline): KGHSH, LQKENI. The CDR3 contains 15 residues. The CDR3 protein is CASSPPGTGGEKLFF. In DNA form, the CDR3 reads TGTGCCAGCTCACCACCCGGGACAGGGGGCGAAAAACTGTTTTTT.

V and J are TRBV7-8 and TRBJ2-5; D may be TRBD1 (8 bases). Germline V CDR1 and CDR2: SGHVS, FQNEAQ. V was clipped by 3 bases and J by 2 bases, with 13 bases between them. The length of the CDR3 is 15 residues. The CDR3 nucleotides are TGTGCCAGCAGCTTCGGGGGGACAGGTCAAGAGACCCAGTACTTC. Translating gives CASSFGGTGQETQYF.

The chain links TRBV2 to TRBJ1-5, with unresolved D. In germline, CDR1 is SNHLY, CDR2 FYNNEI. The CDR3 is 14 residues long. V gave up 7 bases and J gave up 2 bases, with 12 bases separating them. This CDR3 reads CASKWAGGNQPQHF. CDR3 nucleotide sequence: TGTGCCAGCAAGTGGGCTGGTGGCAATCAGCCCCAGCATTTT.

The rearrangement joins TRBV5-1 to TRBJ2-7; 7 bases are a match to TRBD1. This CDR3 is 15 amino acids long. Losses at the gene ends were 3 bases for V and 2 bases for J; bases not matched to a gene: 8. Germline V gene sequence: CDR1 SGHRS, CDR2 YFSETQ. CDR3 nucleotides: TGCGCCAGCAGCTCTACACAGGGGCCCCCCTACGAGCAGTACTTC. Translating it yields CASSSTQGPPYEQYF. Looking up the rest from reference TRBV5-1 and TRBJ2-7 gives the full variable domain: KAGVTQTPRYLIKTRGQQVTLSCSPISGHRSVSWYQQTPGQGLQFLFEYFSETQRNKGNFPGRFSGRQFSNSRSEMNVSTLELGDSALYLCASSSTQGPPYEQYFGPGTRLTVT.